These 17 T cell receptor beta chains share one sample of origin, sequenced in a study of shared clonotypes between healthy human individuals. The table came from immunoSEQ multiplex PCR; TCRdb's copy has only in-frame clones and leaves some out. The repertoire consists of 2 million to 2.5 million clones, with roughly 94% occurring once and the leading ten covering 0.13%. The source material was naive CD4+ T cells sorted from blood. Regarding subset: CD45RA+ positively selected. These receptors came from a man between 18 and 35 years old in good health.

The CDR3 DNA is TGTGCCCCCCCGGGACAGGGAAACACCGGGGAGCTGTTTTTT. It is translated as CAPPGQGNTGELFF. The gene calls are TRBV27 and TRBJ2-2; 9 positions agree with TRBD1. Germline CDR1 reads MNHEY; CDR2 reads SMNVEV (reference sequence). Losses at the gene ends were 11 bases for V and 2 bases for J; bases not matched to a gene: 6. This CDR3 is 14 amino acids long.

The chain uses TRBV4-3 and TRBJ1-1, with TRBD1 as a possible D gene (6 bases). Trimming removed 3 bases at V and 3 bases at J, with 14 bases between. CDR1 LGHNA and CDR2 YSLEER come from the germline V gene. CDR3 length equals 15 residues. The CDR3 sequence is CASSQRTARDTEAFF. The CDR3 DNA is TGCGCCAGCAGCCAGAGGACAGCTAGGGACACTGAAGCTTTCTTT.

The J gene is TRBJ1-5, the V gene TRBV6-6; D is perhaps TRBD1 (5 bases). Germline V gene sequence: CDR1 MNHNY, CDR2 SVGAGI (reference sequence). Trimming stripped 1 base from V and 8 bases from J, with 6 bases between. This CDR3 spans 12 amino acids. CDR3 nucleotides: TGTGCCAGCAGTTACTTGGGGGAGCCCCAGCATTTT. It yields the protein CASSYLGEPQHF.

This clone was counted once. CDR3 coding DNA: TGTGCCAGCAGCGTGGGCGGGCGGCAGAACACTGAAGCTTTCTTT. As protein: CASSVGGRQNTEAFF. The V and J genes are TRBV9 and TRBJ1-1; D is ambiguous. Trimming removed 2 bases at V and 1 base at J, with 12 bases between. Germline CDR1 is SGDLS and CDR2 is YYNGEE. The CDR3 runs 15 residues.

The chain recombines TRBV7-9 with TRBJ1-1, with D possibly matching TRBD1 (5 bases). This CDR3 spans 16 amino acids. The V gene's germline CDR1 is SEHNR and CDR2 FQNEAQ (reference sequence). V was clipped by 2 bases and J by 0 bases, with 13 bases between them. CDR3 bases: TGTGCCAGCAGCTTATTGGGGGTCCGAGTGAACACTGAAGCTTTCTTT. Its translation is CASSLLGVRVNTEAFF.

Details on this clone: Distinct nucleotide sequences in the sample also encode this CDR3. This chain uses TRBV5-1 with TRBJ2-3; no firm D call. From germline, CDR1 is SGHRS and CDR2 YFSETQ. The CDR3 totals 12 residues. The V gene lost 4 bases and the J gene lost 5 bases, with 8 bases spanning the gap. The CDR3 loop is CASSMDLDTQYF. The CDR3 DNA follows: TGCGCCAGCAGCATGGATTTAGATACGCAGTATTTT.

DNA for the CDR3: TGCGCCAGCAGCGAGACAGTTTACGAGCAGTACTTC. Its protein is CASSETVYEQYF. The chain joins TRBV10-1 to TRBJ2-7; possibly TRBD1 for D (5 bases). V was trimmed by 6 bases and J by 4 bases, leaving 10 bases between them. Germline V lookup: CDR1 WNHNN, CDR2 SYGVQD (reference sequence). There are 12 residues in the CDR3.

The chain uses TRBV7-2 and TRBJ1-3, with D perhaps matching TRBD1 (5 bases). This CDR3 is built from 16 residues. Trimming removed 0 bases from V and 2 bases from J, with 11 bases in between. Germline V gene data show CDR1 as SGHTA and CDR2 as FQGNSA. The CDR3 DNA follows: TGTGCCAGCAGCTTAGCAGAGGGGCTGGCTGGAAACACCATATATTTT. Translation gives CASSLAEGLAGNTIYF. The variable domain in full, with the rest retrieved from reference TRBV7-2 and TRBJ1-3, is GAGVSQSPSNKVTEKGKDVELRCDPISGHTALYWYRQSLGQGLEFLIYFQGNSAPDKSGLPSDRFSAERTGGSVSTLTIQRTQQEDSAVYLCASSLAEGLAGNTIYFGEGSWLTVV.

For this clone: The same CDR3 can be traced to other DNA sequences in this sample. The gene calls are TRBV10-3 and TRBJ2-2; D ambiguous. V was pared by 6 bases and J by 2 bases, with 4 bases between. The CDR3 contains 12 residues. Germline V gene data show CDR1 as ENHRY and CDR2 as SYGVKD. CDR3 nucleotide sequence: TGTGCCATCAGACCTAACACCGGGGAGCTGTTTTTT. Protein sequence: CAIRPNTGELFF.

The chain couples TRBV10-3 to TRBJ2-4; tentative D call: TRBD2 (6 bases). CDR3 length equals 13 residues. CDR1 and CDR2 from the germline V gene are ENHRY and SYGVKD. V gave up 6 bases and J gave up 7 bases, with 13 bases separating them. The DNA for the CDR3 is TGTGCCATCAGGGAAACGGCGGGGAACATTCAGTACTTC. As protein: CAIRETAGNIQYF.

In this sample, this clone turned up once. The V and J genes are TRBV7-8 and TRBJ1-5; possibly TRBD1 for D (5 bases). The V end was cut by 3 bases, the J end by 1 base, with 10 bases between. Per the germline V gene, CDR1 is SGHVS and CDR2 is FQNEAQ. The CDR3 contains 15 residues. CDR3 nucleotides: TGTGCCAGCAGCTTCGCTAGACAGAGCAATCAGCCCCAGCATTTT. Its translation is CASSFARQSNQPQHF.

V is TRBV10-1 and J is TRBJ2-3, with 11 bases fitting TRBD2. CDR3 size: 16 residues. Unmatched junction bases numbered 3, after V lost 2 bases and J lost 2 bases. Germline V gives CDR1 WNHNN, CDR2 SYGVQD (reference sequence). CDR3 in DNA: TGCGCCAGCAGTGAGACTAGCGGGGGATTCACAGATACGCAGTATTTT. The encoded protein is CASSETSGGFTDTQYF.

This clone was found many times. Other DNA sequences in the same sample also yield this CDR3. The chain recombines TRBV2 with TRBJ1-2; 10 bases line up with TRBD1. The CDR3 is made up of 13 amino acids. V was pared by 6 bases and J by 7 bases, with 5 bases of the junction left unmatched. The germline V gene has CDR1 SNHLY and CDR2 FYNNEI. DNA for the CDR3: TGTGCCAGCAGAGGACAGGGGGTAGGTGGCTACACCTTC. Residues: CASRGQGVGGYTF.

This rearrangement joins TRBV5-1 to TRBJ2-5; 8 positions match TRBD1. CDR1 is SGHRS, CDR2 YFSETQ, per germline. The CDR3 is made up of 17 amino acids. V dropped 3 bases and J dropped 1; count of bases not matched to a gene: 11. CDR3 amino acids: CASSWTGTAMSQETQYF. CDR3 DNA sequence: TGCGCCAGCAGCTGGACAGGGACAGCGATGAGCCAAGAGACCCAGTACTTC.

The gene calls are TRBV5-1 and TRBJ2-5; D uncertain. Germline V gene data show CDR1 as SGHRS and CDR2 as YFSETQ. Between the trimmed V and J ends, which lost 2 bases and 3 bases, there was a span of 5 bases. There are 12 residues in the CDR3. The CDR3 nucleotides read TGCGCCAGCAGCTTCCCAGAAGAGACCCAGTACTTC. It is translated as CASSFPEETQYF.

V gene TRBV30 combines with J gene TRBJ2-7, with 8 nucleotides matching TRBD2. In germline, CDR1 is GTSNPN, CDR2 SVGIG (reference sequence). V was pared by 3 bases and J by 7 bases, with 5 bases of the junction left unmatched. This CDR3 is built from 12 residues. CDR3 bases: TGTGCCTGGAGCGTAAGCGGGAGAGAGCAGTACTTC. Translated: CAWSVSGREQYF.

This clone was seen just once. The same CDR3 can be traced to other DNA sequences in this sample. The CDR3 protein is CASSLVGTSGNTIYF. The CDR3 DNA is TGCGCCAGCAGCTTGGTGGGGACCTCTGGAAACACCATATATTTT. V usage is TRBV5-1 and J usage is TRBJ1-3; a possible D gene is TRBD1 (5 bases). Germline V gives CDR1 SGHRS, CDR2 YFSETQ. CDR3 length equals 15 residues. Deletions cut 0 bases from V and 0 bases from J, with 7 bases between.